These 13 T cell receptor beta chains originate from one sample sequenced in a study of blood T cell repertoires in COVID-19. Sequenced by immunoSEQ multiplex PCR; TCRdb stores in-frame clones only, minus some. This table holds roughly 130,000 clones, roughly 85% found once. Sequenced: peripheral blood. The receptors derive from a man aged 55 to 70 with acute or convalescent COVID-19.

A word on this clone: The same CDR3 can be traced to other DNA sequences in this sample. The V gene is TRBV29-1, the J gene TRBJ1-2, with unresolved D. Germline V CDR1 and CDR2: SQVTM, ANQGSEA. The CDR3 runs 11 residues. The V and J ends lost 5 bases and 3 bases respectively, with 7 bases between them. The DNA for the CDR3 is TGCAGCGTTCACCGGGACTATGGCTACACCTTC. Amino acids: CSVHRDYGYTF.

V is TRBV4-3 and J is TRBJ2-5, with a tentative D call TRBD1 (6 bases). V lost 1 base and J 5 bases, leaving 14 bases between the germline ends. This CDR3 has 15 residues. Germline assignment: CDR1 LGHNA and CDR2 YSLEER. CDR3 DNA: TGCGCCAGCAGCCAAGTATGGGGGCAGGGGGAGACCCAGTACTTC. Translating it yields CASSQVWGQGETQYF.

V and J are TRBV27 and TRBJ2-2, with 7 nucleotides matching TRBD1. Germline trimming cut 1 base from V and 8 bases from J; bases unmatched to any gene: 7. Germline CDR1 and CDR2: MNHEY and SMNVEV (reference sequence). The CDR3 consists of 15 residues. The CDR3 bases are TGTGCCAGCAGTTTATACGACAGGGTCGGTGGGGAGCTGTTTTTT. Its translation is CASSLYDRVGGELFF.

J is TRBJ1-1 and V is TRBV18, with 7 bases fitting TRBD1. The CDR3 is 14 amino acids. Trimming took 6 bases from V and 4 from J; bases not matched to a gene: 8. In germline, CDR1 is KGHSH, CDR2 LQKENI. The CDR3 sequence: CASSPIPGGTEAFF. As DNA, the CDR3 is TGTGCCAGCTCTCCGATCCCAGGGGGCACTGAAGCTTTCTTT.

J is TRBJ2-7 and V is TRBV10-3, with TRBD1 matching over 10 bases. Per the germline V gene, CDR1 is ENHRY and CDR2 is SYGVKD. Unmatched junction bases numbered 3, after V lost 4 bases and J lost 0 bases. The length of the CDR3 is 15 residues. This CDR3 is CAISGRTGGSYEQYF. CDR3 nucleotide sequence: TGTGCCATCAGTGGACGGACAGGGGGCTCCTACGAGCAGTACTTC.

The CDR3 DNA reads TGTGCCAGCAGTTTAACAATTAGCGGGAGAAGGGGGAAAAAAAATGAGCAGTTCTTC. This translates into CASSLTISGRRGKKNEQFF. The chain couples TRBV28 to TRBJ2-1, with 9 bases matching TRBD2. Germline V gene sequence: CDR1 MDHEN, CDR2 SYDVKM. With V trimmed by 2 bases and J by 7 bases, 18 bases remained unmatched. This CDR3 spans 19 amino acids.

The chain couples TRBV9 to TRBJ2-1; the match to TRBD2 covers 15 bases. After removal of 1 base from V and 7 bases from J, the junction contained 12 bases not matched to a gene. Germline V gives CDR1 SGDLS, CDR2 YYNGEE. The CDR3 contains 19 residues. Here the CDR3 DNA reads TGTGCCAGCAGCGTAAGTAAACAACAGGGGACTAGCGGGAGGAATGAGCAGTTCTTC. It specifies CASSVSKQQGTSGRNEQFF.

The chain employs TRBV19 and TRBJ2-1; 11 bases align to TRBD2. After removal of 10 bases from V and 7 bases from J, the junction contained 21 bases not matched to a gene. CDR3 length: 18 residues. CDR1 LNHDA and CDR2 SQIVND come from the germline V gene (reference sequence). The CDR3 region is CATQSGKQTSGSFNEQFF. In DNA form, the CDR3 reads TGTGCCACTCAATCAGGGAAACAAACTAGCGGGAGTTTTAATGAGCAGTTCTTC.

This clone was seen more than once but under ten times. The chain carries TRBV19 and TRBJ1-1, with TRBD1 matching over 8 bases. The V segment lost 9 bases and the J segment 1 base; nucleotides outside the gene matches: 13. Germline loops: CDR1 LNHDA, CDR2 SQIVND (reference sequence). The CDR3 has 16 amino acids. As DNA, the CDR3 is TGTGCCAGCTCGTCGGGACAGGACCCTGGGAACACTGAAGCTTTCTTT. Translating gives CASSSGQDPGNTEAFF.

The chain is built from TRBV7-2 and TRBJ2-7; TRBD2 agrees at 9 bases. The CDR3 has 15 amino acids. Germline V lookup: CDR1 SGHTA, CDR2 FQGNSA. V dropped 5 bases and J dropped 7; count of bases not matched to a gene: 12. In DNA, the CDR3 is TGTGCCAGCAGCCCCCTAGCGGGGACTAGTGGGGAGCAGTACTTC. This sequence encodes CASSPLAGTSGEQYF.

The chain couples TRBV4-3 to TRBJ1-1; D gene uncertain. The V gene lost 0 bases and the J gene lost 11 bases, with 13 bases spanning the gap. CDR1 and CDR2 (germline): LGHNA, YSLEER. The CDR3 loop spans 13 amino acids. The CDR3 coding sequence is TGCGCCAGCAGCCAAGATTGGGGAGAAAAGGCTTTCTTT. Its translation is CASSQDWGEKAFF.

The J gene is TRBJ1-2, the V gene TRBV5-1, with unresolved D. Germline values: CDR1 SGHRS, CDR2 YFSETQ. The CDR3 totals 14 residues. Trimming cost V 4 bases and J 8 bases, with 18 bases left between them. The CDR3 DNA reads TGCGCCAGCAGCCTCGCGGACCTGCGGGGAGGCTACACCTTC. Translated, it gives CASSLADLRGGYTF.

Details on this clone: One end of the junction varies from germline; a read error may be responsible. The gene calls are TRBV28 and TRBJ2-4; 9 bases align to TRBD2. The length of the CDR3 is 12 residues. CDR1 is MDHEN and CDR2 is SYDVKM in the germline V gene. CDR3 amino acids: CASSSTSGYTNF. CDR3 nucleotides: TGTGCCAGCAGTTCGACTAGCGGTTACACAAACTTC.